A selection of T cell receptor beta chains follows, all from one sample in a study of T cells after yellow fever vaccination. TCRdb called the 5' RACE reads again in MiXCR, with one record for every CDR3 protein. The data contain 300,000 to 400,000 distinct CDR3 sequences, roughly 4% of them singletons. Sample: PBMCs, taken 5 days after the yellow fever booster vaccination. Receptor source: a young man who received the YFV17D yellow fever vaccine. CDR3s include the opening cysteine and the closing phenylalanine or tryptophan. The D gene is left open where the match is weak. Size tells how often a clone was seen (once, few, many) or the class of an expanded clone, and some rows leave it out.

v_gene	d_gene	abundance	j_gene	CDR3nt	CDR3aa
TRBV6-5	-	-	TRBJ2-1	TGTGCCAGCAGTCGCCCGGGTGAGCAGTTCTTC	CASSRPGEQFF
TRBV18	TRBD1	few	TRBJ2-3	TGTGCCAGCCGCCCCGGGACAGGCGCCACAGATACGCAGTATTTT	CASRPGTGATDTQYF
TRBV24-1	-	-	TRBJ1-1	TGTGCCACCAGTGATCCCGGCGAAAGAGCTTTCTTT	CATSDPGERAFF
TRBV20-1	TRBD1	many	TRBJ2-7	TGCAGTGCTAGTAAGGCAGGGGGCTCCTACGAGCAGTACTTC	CSASKAGGSYEQYF
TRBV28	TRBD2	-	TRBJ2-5	TGTGCCAGCAGTTCGCCGACTAGCGGGGGGGCAGAGACCCAGTACTTC	CASSSPTSGGAETQYF
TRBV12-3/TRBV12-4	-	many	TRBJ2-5	TGTGCCAGCAGCCGGGACCAAGAGACCCAGTACTTC	CASSRDQETQYF
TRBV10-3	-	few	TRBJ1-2	TGTGCCATCAGTGAGCGGGGAAATGGCTACACCTTC	CAISERGNGYTF
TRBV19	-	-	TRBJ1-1	TGTGCCAGTAGTCATGGGACTGAAGCTTTCTTT	CASSHGTEAFF
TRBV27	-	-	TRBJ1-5	TGTGCCAGCATCTGGACGGTAACCATCAATCAGCCCCAGCATTTT	CASIWTVTINQPQHF
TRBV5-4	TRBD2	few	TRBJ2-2	TGTGCCATCCCGACTAGCGGGGGGGCTAACACCGGGGAGCTGTTTTTT	CAIPTSGGANTGELFF
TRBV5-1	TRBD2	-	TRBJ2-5	TGCGCCAGCAGCCTGGGACTAGCGGGGGGATGGCAAGAGACCCAGTACTTC	CASSLGLAGGWQETQYF
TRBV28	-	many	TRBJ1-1	TGTGCCAGCAGCTCACAGGTGGGCACTGAAGCTTTCTTT	CASSSQVGTEAFF
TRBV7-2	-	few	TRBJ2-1	TGTGCCAGCAGATACGCGACCCCCGAGCAGTTCTTC	CASRYATPEQFF
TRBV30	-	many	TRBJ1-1	TGTGCCTGGATGACCCGGTTACCTCCTCAAGCTTTCTTT	CAWMTRLPPQAFF
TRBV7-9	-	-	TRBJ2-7	TGTGCCAGCAGCTTATTTGAGTCGGGGTACGAGCAGTACTTC	CASSLFESGYEQYF
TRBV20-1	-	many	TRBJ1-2	TGCAGTGCTAGCCCGCCGGACATTTTTAACTATGGCTACACCTTC	CSASPPDIFNYGYTF
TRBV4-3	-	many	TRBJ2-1	TGCGCCAGCAGCCCTACTTGGGGGGGGGACAACAATGAGCAGTTC	CASSPTWGGDNNEQF
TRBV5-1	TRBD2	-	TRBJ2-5	TGCGCCAGCAGCGGTGATGGGCAGGGAGGGTCCGAGACCCAGTACTTC	CASSGDGQGGSETQYF
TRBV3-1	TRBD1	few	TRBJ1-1	TGTGCCAGCAGCCCTTGGGACAGGCTCACTGAAGCTTTCTTT	CASSPWDRLTEAFF
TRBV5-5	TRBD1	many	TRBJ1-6	TGTGCCAGCAGCTTCGGATTCGACAGGGTGATGAATTCACCCCTCCACTTT	CASSFGFDRVMNSPLHF
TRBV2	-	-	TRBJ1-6	TGTGCCAGCAGTGAAGCCACGGACAGCTTTAATTCACCCCTCCACTTT	CASSEATDSFNSPLHF
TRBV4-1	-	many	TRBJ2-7	TGCGCCAGCAGCCAACCCGCCTCGGGGAGTTACGAGCAGTACTTC	CASSQPASGSYEQYF
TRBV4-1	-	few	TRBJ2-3	TGCGCCAGCAGCCAAGATCGGCAGGGGCGCACAGATACGCAGTATTTT	CASSQDRQGRTDTQYF
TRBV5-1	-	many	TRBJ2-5	TGCGCCAGCAGCCTGGGGGTAGTCGGAGAGACCCAGTACTTC	CASSLGVVGETQYF
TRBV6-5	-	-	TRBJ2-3	TGTGCCAGCAGTTACTCGCGAGCGACAGATACGCAGTATTTT	CASSYSRATDTQYF
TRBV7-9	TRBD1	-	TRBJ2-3	TGTGCCAGCAGCTTGACAGGGGTGATGACAGATACGCAGTATTTT	CASSLTGVMTDTQYF
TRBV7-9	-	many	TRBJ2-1	TGTGCCGCGGCGGGGAGCGAGCAGTTCTTC	CAAAGSEQFF
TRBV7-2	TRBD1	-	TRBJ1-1	TGTGCCAGCAGCCAAGGGGGACAGTCGAACACTGAAGCTTTCTTT	CASSQGGQSNTEAFF
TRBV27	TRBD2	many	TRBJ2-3	TGTGCCAGCAGTCTGACTAGCGGGGTTTGGGCAGATACGCAGTATTTT	CASSLTSGVWADTQYF
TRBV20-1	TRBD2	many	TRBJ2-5	TGCAGTGCTAGGAATAGCGGGGGCTCTCAAGAGACCCAGTACTTC	CSARNSGGSQETQYF
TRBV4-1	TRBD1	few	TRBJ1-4	TGCGCCAGCAGCCAAGGTTTTCAGCAGGAAAGGGGGCGGACACTGTTTTTT	CASSQGFQQERGRTLFF
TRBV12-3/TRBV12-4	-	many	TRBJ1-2	TGTGCCAGCGGTCCGATTCCCTACACCTTC	CASGPIPYTF
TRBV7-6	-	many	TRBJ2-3	TGTGCCAGCAGCGCATCCGGGTCGACAGATACGCAGTATTTT	CASSASGSTDTQYF
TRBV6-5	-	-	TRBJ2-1	TGTGCCAGCAGTTGGCGGGCGTCTCCTGAGCAGTTCTTC	CASSWRASPEQFF
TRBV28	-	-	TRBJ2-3	TGTGCCAGCAGTTCGGTCTTCGGCACAGATACGCAGTATTTT	CASSSVFGTDTQYF
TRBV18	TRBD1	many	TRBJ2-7	TGTGCCAGCTCACCACGCCAGGGGGCGGAGGAGCAGTACTTC	CASSPRQGAEEQYF
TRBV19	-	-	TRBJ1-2	TGTGCCAGTACCCACAAGATCCATGGCTACACCTTC	CASTHKIHGYTF
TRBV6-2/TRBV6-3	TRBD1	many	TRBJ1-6	TGTGCCAGCAGTCTTGGGACAGCCCGCAATTCACCCCTCCACTTT	CASSLGTARNSPLHF
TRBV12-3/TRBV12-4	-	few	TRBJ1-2	TGTGCCAGCAGTTTATGGCGGGCGGACGGCTATGGCTACACCTTC	CASSLWRADGYGYTF
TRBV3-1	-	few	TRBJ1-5	TGTGCCAGCAGCCAAGCAGGGGATAGTCAGCCCCAGCATTTT	CASSQAGDSQPQHF
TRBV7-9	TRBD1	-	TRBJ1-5	TGTGCCAGCAGCATGGACAGGGGGCAAGGGCCCCAGCATTTT	CASSMDRGQGPQHF
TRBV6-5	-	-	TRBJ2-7	TGTGCCAGCATTTCCCAGGGGCTGGGGGACCACGAGCAGTACTTC	CASISQGLGDHEQYF
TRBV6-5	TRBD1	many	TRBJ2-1	TGTGCCAGCAGCCACGGGACAGGCCGATCGACCTATGAGCAGTTCTTC	CASSHGTGRSTYEQFF
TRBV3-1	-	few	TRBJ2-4	TGTGCCAGCAGCCAAGACATTACCGGGCCCCTCTTAAACATTCAGTACTTC	CASSQDITGPLLNIQYF
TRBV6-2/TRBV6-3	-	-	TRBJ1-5	TGTGCCAGCAGTTATCTCAGGGAGGATCAGCCCCAGCATTTT	CASSYLREDQPQHF
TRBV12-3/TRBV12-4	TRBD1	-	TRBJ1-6	TGTGCCAGCAGACCACGGGGACAGGGATCCAATTCACCCCTCCACTTT	CASRPRGQGSNSPLHF
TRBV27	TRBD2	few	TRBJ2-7	TGTGCCAGCACTTCGGGGGGGCGGGAGCAGTACTTC	CASTSGGREQYF
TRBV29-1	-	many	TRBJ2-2	TGCAGCGCTCCGGCGTGGGGAGTCGAAACCGGGGAGCTGTTTTTT	CSAPAWGVETGELFF
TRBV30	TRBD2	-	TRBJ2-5	TGTGCCTGGAACTCTCCGGGACTAGCGGGGGGGACCCAGGAGACCCAGTACTTC	CAWNSPGLAGGTQETQYF
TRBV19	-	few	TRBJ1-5	TGTGCCGCCGAAGGGCAGGCGACGCTCGGGTATAGCAATCAGCCCCAGCATTTT	CAAEGQATLGYSNQPQHF
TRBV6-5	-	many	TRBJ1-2	TGTGCCAGCAGCTACTCGGGGGACTATGGCTACACCTTC	CASSYSGDYGYTF
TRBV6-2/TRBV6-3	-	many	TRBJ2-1	TGTGCCAGCAGTTCCTGGGACCACTCCTACAATGAGCAGTTCTTC	CASSSWDHSYNEQFF